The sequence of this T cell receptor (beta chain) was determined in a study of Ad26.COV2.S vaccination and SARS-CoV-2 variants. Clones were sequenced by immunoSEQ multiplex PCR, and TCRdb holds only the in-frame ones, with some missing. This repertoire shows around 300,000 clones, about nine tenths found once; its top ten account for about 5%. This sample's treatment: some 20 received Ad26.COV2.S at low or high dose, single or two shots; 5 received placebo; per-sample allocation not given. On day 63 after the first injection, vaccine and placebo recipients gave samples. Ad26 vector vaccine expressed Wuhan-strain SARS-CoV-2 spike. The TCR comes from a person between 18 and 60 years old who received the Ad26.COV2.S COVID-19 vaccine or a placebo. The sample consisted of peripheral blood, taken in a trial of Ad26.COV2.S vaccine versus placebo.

CDR3 region: CASRDIEPNQPQHF. The CDR3, as DNA: TGTGCCAGCCGAGACATCGAGCCCAATCAGCCCCAGCATTTT. This chain joins TRBV6-5 and TRBJ1-5; D is ambiguous. V shed 8 bases and J shed 3 bases, with 14 bases lying between them. Germline values: CDR1 MNHEY, CDR2 SVGAGI. The CDR3 runs to 14 residues.